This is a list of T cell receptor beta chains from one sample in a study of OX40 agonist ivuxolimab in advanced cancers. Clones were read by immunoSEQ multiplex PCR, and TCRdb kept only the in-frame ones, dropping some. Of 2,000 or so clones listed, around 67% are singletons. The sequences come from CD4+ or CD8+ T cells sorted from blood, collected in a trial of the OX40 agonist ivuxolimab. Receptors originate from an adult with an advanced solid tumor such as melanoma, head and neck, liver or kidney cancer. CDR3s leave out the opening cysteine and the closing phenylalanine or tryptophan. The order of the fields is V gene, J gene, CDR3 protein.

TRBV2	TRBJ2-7	ASDGPDRPYEQY
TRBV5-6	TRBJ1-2	ASNLRDRGSYGYT
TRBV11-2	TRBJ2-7	ASSWWETVTYEQY
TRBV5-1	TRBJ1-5	ASSLESGAGQPQH
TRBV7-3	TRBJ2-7	ASSLSSGATYEQY
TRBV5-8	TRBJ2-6	ASSLSWTELGAGGANVLT
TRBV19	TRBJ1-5	ATLVRGEGGNQPQH
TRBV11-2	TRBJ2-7	ASSWGSYEQY
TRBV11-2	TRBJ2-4	ASSWEGDLAKNIQY
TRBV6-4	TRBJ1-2	ASSVSSENYGYT
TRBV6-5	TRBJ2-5	ASSYRLAGETQY
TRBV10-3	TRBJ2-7	ATRDSLEEQY
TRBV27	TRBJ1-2	ASGSGWYSGAYGYT
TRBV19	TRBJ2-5	ASSTDDQETQY
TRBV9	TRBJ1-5	ASSVGGPNQPQH
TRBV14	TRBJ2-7	ASSQTRPYEQY
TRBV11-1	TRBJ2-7	ASRPTGTGSSYEQY
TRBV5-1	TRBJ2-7	ASSPGQGSYEQY
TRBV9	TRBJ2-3	ASSAGGGPDTQY
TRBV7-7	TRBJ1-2	ASSPWAVANYGYT
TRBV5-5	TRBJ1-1	ASSLVGTEAF
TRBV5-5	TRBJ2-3	ASRRTSSDTQY
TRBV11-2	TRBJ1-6	ASRAPGGYWSPLH
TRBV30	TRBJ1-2	AWRAPNYGYT
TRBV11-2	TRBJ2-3	ASSDLILAGVTDTQY
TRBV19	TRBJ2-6	ASRGDRVYSGANVLT
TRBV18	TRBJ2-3	ASSPSREDTQY